This T cell receptor beta chain was recovered during a study of CD8+ T cells in alopecia areata. Regarding this clone: Its target is not known. Different DNA sequences within this sample yield the same CDR3.

The treatment here: oral pan-JAK inhibitor, 5-10 mg twice daily. In each case, RNA was isolated and then reverse transcribed into cDNA as the sequencing template. Produced via immunoSEQ multiplex PCR; TCRdb's table is partial and in-frame only. The sample lists some 210,000 clones; just over 65% were seen once. Study-wide results and limits: Sharing of TCRs across patients appeared less clear than in mice, possibly for HLA-related reasons. Scalp sequencing captures resident alphabeta T cells of normal skin too.

The CDR3 contains 13 residues. CDR1 and CDR2 (germline): SQVTM, ANQGSEA. Trimming at V came to 6 bases and at J to 1 base, leaving 4 bases not matched to a gene. The source material was CD4+ T cells sorted from blood, sampled at week 44, from a patient treated with tofacitinib. The sequence came from a human donor with alopecia areata. The genes are TRBV29-1 and TRBJ2-3; 7 nucleotides align to TRBD1. This CDR3 is CSVRGQGTDTQYF. CDR3 nucleotides: TGCAGCGTCCGAGGACAGGGCACAGATACGCAGTATTTT.